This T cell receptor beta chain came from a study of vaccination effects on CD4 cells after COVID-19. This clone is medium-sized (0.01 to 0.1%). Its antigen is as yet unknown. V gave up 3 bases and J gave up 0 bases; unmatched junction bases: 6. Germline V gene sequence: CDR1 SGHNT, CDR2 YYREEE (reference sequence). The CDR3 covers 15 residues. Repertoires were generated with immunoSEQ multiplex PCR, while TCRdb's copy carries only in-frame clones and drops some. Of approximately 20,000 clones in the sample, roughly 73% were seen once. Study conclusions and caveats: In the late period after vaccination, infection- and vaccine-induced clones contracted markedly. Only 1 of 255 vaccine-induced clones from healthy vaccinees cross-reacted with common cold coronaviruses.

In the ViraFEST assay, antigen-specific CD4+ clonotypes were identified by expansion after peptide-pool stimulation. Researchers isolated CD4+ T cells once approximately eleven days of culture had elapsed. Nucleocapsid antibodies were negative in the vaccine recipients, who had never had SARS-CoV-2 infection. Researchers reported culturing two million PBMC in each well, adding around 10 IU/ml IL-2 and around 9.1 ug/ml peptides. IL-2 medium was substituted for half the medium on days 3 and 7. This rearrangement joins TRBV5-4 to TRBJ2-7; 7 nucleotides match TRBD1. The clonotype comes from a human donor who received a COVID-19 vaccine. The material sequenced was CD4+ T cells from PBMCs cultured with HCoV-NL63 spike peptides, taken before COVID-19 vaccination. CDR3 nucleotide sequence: TGTGCCAGCAGCTCGTCCGGGACAGTCTCCTACGAGCAGTACTTC. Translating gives CASSSSGTVSYEQYF.